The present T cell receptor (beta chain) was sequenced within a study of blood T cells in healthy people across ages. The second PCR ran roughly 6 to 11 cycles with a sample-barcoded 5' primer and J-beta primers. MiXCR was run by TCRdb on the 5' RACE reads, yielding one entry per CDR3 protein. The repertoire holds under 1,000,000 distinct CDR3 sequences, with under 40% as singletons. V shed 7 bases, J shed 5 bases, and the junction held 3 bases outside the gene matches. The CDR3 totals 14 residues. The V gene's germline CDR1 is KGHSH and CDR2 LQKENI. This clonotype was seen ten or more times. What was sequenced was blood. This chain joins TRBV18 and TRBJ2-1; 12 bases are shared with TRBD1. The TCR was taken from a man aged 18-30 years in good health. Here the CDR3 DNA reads TGTGCCAGCTTGGGACAGGGGGCAGACAATGAGCAGTTCTTC. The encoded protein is CASLGQGADNEQFF.